The entry that follows covers one T cell receptor beta chain sequence. Its specificity is not known. The source of the sample is a study of identical twins. Trimming removed 0 bases from V and 5 bases from J, with 12 bases in between. Per germline, CDR1 LNHNV and CDR2 YYDKDF (reference sequence). The CDR3 runs to 15 residues. Findings and caveats of the study: The study reached conclusions through statistical analysis that was cross-sectional, not following the same donors.

With template switching, a universal primer site was added, and the cDNA carried unique molecular identifiers. TCRdb called the 5' RACE reads again in MiXCR, with one record for every CDR3 protein. The data contain fewer than 900,000 distinct CDR3 sequences, roughly 18% of them singletons. This sample also belongs to another study, concerning T cells expressing NK-cell markers.

The chain links TRBV15 to TRBJ2-3; tentatively, D is TRBD1 (5 bases). The TCR comes from a woman aged 18-30 years in good health. Sequencing was carried out using PBMCs. The CDR3 coding sequence is TGTGCCACCAGCAGAGATCCTTCAGGGCAAGATACGCAGTATTTT. Its protein product is CATSRDPSGQDTQYF.